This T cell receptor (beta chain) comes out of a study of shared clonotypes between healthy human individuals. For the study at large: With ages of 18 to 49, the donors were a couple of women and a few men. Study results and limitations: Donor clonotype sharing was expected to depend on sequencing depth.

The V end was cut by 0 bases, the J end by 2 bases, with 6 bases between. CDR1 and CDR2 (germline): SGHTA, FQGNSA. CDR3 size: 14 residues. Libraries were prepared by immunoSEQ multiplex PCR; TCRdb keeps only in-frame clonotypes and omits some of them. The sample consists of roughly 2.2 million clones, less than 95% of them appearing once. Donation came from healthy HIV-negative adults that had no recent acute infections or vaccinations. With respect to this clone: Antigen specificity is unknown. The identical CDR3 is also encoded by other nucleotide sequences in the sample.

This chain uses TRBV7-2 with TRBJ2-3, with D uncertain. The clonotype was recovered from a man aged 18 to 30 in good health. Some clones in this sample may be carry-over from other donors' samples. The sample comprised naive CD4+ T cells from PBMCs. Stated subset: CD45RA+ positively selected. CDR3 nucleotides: TGTGCCAGCAGCTTAGCCGGTCTCACAGATACGCAGTATTTT. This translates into CASSLAGLTDTQYF. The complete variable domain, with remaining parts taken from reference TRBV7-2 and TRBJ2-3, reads GAGVSQSPSNKVTEKGKDVELRCDPISGHTALYWYRQSLGQGLEFLIYFQGNSAPDKSGLPSDRFSAERTGGSVSTLTIQRTQQEDSAVYLCASSLAGLTDTQYFGPGTRLTVL.